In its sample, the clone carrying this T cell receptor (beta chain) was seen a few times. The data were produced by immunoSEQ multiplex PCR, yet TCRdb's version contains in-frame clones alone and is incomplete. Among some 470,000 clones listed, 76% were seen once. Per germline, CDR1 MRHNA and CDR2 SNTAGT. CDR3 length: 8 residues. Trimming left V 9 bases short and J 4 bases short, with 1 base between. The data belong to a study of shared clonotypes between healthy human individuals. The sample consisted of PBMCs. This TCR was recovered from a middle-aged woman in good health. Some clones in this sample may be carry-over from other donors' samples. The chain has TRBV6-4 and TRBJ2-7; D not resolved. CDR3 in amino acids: CASYEQYF. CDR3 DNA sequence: TGTGCCAGTTACGAGCAGTACTTC.